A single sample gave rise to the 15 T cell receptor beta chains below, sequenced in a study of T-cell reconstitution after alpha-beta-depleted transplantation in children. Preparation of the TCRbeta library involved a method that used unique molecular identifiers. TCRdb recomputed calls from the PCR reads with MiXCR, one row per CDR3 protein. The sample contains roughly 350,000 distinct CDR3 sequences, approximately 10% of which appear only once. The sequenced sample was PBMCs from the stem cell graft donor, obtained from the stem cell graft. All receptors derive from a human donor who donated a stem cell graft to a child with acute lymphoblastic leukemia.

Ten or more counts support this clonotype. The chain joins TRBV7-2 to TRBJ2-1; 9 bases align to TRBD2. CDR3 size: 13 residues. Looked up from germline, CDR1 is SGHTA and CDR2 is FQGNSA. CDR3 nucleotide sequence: TGTGCGATAGCGGGAGCTCACCTCAATGAGCAGTTCTTC. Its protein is CAIAGAHLNEQFF.

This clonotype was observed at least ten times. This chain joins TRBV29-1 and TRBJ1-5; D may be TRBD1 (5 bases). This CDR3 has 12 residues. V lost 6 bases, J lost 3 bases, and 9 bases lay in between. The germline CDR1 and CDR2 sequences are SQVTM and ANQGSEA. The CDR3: CSVQGANQPQHF. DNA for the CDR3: TGCAGCGTCCAGGGAGCCAATCAGCCCCAGCATTTT.

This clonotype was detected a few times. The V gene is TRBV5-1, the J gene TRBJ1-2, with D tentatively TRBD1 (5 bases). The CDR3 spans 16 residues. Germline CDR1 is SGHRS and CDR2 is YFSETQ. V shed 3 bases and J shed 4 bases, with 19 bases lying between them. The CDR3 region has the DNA TGCGCCAGCAGCTCGTCCGGGACCGCGGAGGGCTATGGCTACACCTTC. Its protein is CASSSSGTAEGYGYTF.

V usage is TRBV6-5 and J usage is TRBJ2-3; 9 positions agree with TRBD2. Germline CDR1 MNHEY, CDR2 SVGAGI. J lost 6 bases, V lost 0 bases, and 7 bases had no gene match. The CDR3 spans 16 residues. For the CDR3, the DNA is TGTGCCAGCAGTTACTCCCCTAGCGGGACGCCGGATACGCAGTATTTT. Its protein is CASSYSPSGTPDTQYF.

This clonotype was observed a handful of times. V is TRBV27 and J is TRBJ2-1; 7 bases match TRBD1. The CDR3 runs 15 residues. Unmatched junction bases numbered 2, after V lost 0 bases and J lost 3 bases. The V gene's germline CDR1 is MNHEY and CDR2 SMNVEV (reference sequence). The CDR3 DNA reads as TGTGCCAGCAGTTTATCGGCAGGGGGCTACAATGAGCAGTTCTTC. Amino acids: CASSLSAGGYNEQFF.

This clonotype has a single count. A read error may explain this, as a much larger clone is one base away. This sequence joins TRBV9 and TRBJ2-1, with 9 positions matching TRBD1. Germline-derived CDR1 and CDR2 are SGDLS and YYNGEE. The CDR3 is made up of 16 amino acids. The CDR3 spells CASSVWKGQGHDDQFF. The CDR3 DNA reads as TGTGCCAGCAGCGTTTGGAAGGGACAGGGTCACGATGACCAGTTCTTC.

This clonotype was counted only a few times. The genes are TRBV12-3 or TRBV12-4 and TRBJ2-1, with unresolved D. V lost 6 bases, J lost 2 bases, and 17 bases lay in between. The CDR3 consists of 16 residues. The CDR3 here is CASSPIPFLTYNEQFF. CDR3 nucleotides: TGTGCCAGCAGCCCAATCCCGTTCCTAACCTACAATGAGCAGTTCTTC.

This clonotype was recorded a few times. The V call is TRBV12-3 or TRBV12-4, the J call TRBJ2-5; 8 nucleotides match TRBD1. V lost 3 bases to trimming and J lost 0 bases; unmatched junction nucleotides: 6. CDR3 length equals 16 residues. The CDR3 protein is CASSFAWGQDQETQYF. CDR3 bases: TGTGCCAGCAGTTTCGCCTGGGGACAGGACCAAGAGACCCAGTACTTC.

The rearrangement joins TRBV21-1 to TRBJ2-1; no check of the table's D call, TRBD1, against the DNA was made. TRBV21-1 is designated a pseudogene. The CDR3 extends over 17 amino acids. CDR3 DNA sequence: TGTGCCAGCAGTTCACCCCAAACGACAGGGGGCATGGGTGAGCAGTTCTTC. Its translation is CASSSPQTTGGMGEQFF.

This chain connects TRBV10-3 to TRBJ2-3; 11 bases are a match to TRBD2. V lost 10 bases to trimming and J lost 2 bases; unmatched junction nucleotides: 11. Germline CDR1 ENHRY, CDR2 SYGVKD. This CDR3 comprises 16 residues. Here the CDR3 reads CATKTSGTPPTDTQYF. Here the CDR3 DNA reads TGTGCCACCAAGACTAGCGGGACCCCCCCCACAGATACGCAGTATTTT.

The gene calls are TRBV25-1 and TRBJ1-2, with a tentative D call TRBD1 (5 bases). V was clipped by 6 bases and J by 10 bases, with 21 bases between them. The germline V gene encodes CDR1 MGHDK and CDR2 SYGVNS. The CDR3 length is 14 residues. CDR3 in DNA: TGTGCCAGCAGCGATCCCGGGACCCCCTCGGACTACACCTTC. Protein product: CASSDPGTPSDYTF.

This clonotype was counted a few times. Here the CDR3 DNA reads TGCGCCAGCAGCCCGGAGGGGAACACCGGGGAGCTGTTTTTT. Translating gives CASSPEGNTGELFF. The chain links TRBV5-1 to TRBJ2-2; tentatively, D is TRBD2 (6 bases). The V gene's germline CDR1 is SGHRS and CDR2 YFSETQ. Deletions cut 4 bases from V and 1 base from J, with 8 bases between. CDR3 size: 14 residues.

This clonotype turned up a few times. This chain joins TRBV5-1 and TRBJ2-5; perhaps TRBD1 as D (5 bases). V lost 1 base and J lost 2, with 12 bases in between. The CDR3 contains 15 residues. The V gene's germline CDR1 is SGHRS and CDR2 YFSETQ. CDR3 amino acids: CASSLYRTLQETQYF. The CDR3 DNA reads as TGCGCCAGCAGCTTGTACAGGACATTACAAGAGACCCAGTACTTC. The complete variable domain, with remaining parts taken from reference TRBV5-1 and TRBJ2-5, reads KAGVTQTPRYLIKTRGQQVTLSCSPISGHRSVSWYQQTPGQGLQFLFEYFSETQRNKGNFPGRFSGRQFSNSRSEMNVSTLELGDSALYLCASSLYRTLQETQYFGPGTRLLVL.

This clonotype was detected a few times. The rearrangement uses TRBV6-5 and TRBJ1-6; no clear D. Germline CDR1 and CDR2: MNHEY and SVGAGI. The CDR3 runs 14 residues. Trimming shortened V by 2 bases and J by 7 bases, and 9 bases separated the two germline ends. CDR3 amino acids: CASSYGATNSPLHF. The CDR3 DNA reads TGTGCCAGCAGTTACGGCGCCACCAATTCACCCCTCCACTTT.

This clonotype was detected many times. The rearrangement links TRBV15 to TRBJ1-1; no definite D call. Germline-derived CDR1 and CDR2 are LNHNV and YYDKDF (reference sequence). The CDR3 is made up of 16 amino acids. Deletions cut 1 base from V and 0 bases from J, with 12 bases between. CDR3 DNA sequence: TGTGCCACCAGCAGAGTGCACATTACATTGAACACTGAAGCTTTCTTT. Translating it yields CATSRVHITLNTEAFF.